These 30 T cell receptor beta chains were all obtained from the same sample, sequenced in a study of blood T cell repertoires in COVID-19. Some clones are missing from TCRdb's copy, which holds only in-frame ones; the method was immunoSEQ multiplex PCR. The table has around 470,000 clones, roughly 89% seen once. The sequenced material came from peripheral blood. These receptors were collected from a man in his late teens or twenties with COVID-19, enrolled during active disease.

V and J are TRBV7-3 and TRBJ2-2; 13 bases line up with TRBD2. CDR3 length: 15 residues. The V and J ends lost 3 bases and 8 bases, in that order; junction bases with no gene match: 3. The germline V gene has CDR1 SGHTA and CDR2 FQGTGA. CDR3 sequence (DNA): TGTGCCAGCAGCTTGACGGGACTAGCGGGAGGGGAGCTGTTTTTT. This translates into CASSLTGLAGGELFF. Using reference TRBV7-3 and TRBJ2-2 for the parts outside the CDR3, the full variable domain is GAGVSQTPSNKVTEKGKYVELRCDPISGHTALYWYRQSLGQGPEFLIYFQGTGAADDSGLPNDRFFAVRPEGSVSTLKIQRTERGDSAVYLCASSLTGLAGGELFFGEGSRLTVL.

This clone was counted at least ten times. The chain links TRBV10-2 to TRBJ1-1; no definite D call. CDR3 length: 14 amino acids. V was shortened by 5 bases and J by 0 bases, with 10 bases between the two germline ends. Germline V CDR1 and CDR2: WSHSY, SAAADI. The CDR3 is CASSNDGMNTEAFF. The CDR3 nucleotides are TGCGCCAGCAGTAACGACGGGATGAACACTGAAGCTTTCTTT.

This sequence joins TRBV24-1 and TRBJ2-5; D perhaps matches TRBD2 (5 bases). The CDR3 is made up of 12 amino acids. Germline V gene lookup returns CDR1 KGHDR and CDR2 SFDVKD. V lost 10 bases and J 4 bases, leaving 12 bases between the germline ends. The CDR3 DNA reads TGTGCCACTTGTGGGAGCGGAGAGACCCAGTACTTC. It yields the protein CATCGSGETQYF.

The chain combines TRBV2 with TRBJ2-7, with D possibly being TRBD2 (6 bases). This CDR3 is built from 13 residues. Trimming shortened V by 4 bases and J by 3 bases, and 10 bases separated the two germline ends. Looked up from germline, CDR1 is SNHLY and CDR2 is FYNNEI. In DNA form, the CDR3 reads TGTGCCAGCAGTGCGGGACTCTTCTACGAGCAGTACTTC. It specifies CASSAGLFYEQYF.

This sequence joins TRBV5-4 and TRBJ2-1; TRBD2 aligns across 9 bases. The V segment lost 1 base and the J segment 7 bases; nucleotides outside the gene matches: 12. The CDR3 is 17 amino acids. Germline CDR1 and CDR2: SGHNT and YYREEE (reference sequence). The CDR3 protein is CASSLLRLAEVWNEQFF. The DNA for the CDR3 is TGTGCCAGCAGCTTGCTGAGACTAGCGGAGGTGTGGAATGAGCAGTTCTTC.

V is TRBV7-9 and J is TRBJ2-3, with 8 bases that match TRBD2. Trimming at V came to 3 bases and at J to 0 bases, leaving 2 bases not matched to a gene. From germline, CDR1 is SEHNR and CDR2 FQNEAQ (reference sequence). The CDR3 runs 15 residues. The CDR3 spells CASSFSGISTDTQYF. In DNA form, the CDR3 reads TGTGCCAGCAGCTTTAGCGGGATAAGCACAGATACGCAGTATTTT.

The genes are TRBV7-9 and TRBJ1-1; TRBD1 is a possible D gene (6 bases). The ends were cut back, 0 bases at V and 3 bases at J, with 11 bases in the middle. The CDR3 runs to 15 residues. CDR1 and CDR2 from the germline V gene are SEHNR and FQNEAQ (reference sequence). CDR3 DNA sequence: TGTGCCAGCAGCTTAGCTCCAGGGGCGGACACTGAAGCTTTCTTT. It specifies CASSLAPGADTEAFF.

The CDR3 protein is CASSSRDRSSGYTF. Here the CDR3 DNA reads TGTGCCAGCAGTTCCCGGGACAGGTCAAGTGGCTACACCTTC. This chain joins TRBV6-6 and TRBJ1-2, with 8 bases that match TRBD1. V lost 4 bases to trimming and J lost 7 bases; unmatched junction nucleotides: 8. Germline V gene sequence: CDR1 MNHNY, CDR2 SVGAGI (reference sequence). This CDR3 is built from 14 residues.

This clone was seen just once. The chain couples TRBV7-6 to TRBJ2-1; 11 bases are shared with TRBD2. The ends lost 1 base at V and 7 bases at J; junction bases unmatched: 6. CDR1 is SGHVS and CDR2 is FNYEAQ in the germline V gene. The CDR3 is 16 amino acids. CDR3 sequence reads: CASSLGLLAGGNEQFF. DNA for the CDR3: TGTGCCAGCAGCTTAGGCCTCCTAGCGGGAGGTAATGAGCAGTTCTTC.

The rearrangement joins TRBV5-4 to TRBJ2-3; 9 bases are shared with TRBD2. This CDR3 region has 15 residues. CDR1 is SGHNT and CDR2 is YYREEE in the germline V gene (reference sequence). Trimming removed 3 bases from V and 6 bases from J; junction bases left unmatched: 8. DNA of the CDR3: TGTGCCAGCAGCTGGGAGCGGGGGGTAGGGGATACGCAGTATTTT. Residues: CASSWERGVGDTQYF.

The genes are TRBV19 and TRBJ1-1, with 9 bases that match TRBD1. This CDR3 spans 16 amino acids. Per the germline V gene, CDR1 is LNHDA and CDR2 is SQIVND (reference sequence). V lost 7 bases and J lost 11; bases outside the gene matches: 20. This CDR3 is CASTPVPGQGGSGAFF. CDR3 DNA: TGTGCCAGTACCCCGGTCCCGGGACAGGGTGGATCGGGGGCTTTCTTT. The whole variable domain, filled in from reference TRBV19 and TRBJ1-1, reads DGGITQSPKYLFRKEGQNVTLSCEQNLNHDAMYWYRQDPGQGLRLIYYSQIVNDFQKGDIAEGYSVSREKKESFPLTVTSAQKNPTAFYLCASTPVPGQGGSGAFFGQGTRLTVV.

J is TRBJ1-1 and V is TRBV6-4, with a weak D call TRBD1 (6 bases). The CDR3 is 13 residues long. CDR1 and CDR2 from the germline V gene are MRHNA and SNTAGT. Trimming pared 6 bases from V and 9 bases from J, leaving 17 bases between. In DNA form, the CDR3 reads TGTGCCAGCAGCGCCAGTACGGACAGTAAAGCTTTCTTT. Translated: CASSASTDSKAFF.

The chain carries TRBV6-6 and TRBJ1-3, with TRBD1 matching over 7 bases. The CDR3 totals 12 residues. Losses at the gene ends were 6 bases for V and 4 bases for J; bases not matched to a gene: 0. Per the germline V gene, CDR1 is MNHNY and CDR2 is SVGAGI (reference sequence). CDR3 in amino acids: CASRDRGNTIYF. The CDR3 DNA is TGTGCCAGCAGGGACAGGGGAAACACCATATATTTT.

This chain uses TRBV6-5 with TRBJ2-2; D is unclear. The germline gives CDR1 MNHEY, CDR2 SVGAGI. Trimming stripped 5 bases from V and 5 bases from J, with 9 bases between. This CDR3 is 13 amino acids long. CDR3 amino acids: CASSPLLTGELFF. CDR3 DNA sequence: TGTGCCAGCAGTCCACTATTAACCGGGGAGCTGTTTTTT.

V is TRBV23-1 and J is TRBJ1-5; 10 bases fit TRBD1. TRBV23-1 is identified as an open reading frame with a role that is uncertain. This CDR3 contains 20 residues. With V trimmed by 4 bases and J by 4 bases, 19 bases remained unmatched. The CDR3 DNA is TGCGCCAGCAGTCGCCTGACAGGGGGCGCAGGAATTCTGAGGAATCAGCCCCAGCATTTT. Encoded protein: CASSRLTGGAGILRNQPQHF.

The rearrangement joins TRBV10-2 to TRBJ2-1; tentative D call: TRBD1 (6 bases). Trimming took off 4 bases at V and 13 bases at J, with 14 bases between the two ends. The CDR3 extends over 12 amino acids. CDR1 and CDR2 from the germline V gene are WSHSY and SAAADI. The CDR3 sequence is CASSGRQAAQFF. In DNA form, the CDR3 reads TGCGCCAGCAGTGGCCGACAGGCCGCACAGTTCTTC.

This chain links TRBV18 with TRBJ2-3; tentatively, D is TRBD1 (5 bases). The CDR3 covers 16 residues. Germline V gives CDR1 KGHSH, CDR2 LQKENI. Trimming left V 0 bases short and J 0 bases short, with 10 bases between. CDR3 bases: TGTGCCAGCTCACCACCCTGGACACTTAGCACAGATACGCAGTATTTT. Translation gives CASSPPWTLSTDTQYF.

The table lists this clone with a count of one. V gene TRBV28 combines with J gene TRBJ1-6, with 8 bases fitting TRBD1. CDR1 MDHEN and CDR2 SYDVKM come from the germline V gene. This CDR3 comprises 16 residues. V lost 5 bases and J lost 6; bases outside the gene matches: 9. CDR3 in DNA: TGTGCCAGCAGTCCTCCTGACAGGGGCGCTAATTCACCCCTCCACTTT. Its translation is CASSPPDRGANSPLHF.

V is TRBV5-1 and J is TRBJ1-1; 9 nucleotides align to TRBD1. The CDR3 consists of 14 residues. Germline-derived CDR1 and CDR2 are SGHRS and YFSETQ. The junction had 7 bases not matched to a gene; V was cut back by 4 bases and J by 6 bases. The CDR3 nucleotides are TGCGCCAGCAGCAAGGGACAGGGAATTTCTGAAGCTTTCTTT. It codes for CASSKGQGISEAFF.

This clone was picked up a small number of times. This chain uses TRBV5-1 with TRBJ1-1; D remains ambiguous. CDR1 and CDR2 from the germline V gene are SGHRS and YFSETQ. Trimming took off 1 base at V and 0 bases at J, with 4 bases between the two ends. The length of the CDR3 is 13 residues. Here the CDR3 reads CASSLRVNTEAFF. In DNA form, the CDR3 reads TGCGCCAGCAGCTTGCGGGTGAACACTGAAGCTTTCTTT.

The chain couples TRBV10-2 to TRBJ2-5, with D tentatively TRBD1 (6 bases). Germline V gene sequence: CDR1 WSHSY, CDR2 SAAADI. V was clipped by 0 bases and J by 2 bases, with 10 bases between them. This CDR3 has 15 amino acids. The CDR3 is CASSESRGTQETQYF. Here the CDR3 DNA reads TGCGCCAGCAGTGAGTCGAGGGGGACACAAGAGACCCAGTACTTC.

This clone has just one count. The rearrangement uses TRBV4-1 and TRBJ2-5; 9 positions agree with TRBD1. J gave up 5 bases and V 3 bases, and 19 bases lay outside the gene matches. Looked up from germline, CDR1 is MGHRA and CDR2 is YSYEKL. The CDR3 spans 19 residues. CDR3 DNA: TGCGCCAGCAGCCAGCGATGGACAGGGGCCGGTTCAGGGGCGGAGACCCAGTACTTC. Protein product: CASSQRWTGAGSGAETQYF.

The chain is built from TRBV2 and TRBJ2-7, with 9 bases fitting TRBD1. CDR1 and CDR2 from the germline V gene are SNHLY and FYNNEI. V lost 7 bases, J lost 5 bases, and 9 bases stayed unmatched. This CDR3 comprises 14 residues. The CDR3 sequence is CASNTGTGYNEQYF. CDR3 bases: TGTGCCAGCAATACCGGGACAGGGTACAACGAGCAGTACTTC.

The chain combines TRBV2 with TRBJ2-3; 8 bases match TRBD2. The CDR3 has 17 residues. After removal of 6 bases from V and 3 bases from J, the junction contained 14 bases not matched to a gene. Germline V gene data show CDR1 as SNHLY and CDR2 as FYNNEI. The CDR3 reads CASRISGKFMATDTQYF. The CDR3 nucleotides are TGTGCCAGCAGGATTAGCGGGAAATTCATGGCGACAGATACGCAGTATTTT.

CDR3 in DNA: TGTGCCAGCAGCGGGAAACAGATCTCCTACAATGAGCAGTTCTTC. Its translation is CASSGKQISYNEQFF. The rearrangement joins TRBV6-5 to TRBJ2-1; D perhaps matches TRBD2 (5 bases). Per the germline V gene, CDR1 is MNHEY and CDR2 is SVGAGI. Trimming left V 6 bases short and J 0 bases short, with 12 bases between. The CDR3 extends over 15 amino acids.

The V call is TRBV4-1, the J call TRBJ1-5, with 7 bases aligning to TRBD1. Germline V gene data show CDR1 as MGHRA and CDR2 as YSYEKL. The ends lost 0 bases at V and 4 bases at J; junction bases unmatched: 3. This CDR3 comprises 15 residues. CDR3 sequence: CASSQERGQNQPQHF. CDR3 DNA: TGCGCCAGCAGCCAAGAAAGGGGGCAAAATCAGCCCCAGCATTTT.

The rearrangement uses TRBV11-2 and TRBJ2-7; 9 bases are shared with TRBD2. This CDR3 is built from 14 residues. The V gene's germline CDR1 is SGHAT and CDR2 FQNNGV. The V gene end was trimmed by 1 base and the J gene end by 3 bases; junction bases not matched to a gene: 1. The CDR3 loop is CASSLGAGGYEQYF. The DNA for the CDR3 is TGTGCCAGCAGCTTAGGAGCGGGAGGCTACGAGCAGTACTTC.

CDR3 bases: TGTGCCACCAGCAGAGATCCCGCAGATTTCTACAATGAGCAGTTCTTC. The encoded protein is CATSRDPADFYNEQFF. V is TRBV15 and J is TRBJ2-1; D gene ambiguous. There are 16 residues in the CDR3. V was trimmed by 0 bases and J by 3 bases, leaving 12 bases between them. CDR1 is LNHNV and CDR2 is YYDKDF in the germline V gene (reference sequence).

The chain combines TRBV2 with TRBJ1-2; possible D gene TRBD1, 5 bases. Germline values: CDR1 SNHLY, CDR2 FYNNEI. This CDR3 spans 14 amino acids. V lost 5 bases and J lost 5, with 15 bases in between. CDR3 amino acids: CASSRQGPSYGYTF. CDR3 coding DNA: TGTGCCAGCAGTAGGCAGGGCCCATCGTATGGCTACACCTTC.

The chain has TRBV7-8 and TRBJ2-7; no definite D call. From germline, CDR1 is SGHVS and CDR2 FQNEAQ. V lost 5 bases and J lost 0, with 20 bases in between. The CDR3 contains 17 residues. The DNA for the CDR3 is TGTGCCAGCAGCCTCCGTTTTAGCTTACTAAGCTCCTACGAGCAGTACTTC. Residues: CASSLRFSLLSSYEQYF.